This T cell receptor (beta chain) comes out of a study of cytomegalovirus exposure and HLA in healthy donors. Study-wide findings and caveats: Most observed TCR sequences were rare, whereas some public TCRs were detected in many donors. At a 0.05 false discovery rate, a later analysis found about 17,000 TCR beta sequences to be associated with HLA alleles. Prior analysis indicated that the majority of TCR beta V segments exhibited productivity approximately 90% or approximately 30% of the time.

Trimming shortened V by 6 bases and J by 2 bases, and 13 bases separated the two germline ends. This CDR3 is 15 amino acids long. Germline CDR1 reads MGHDK; CDR2 reads SYGVNS. About this clone itself: The antigen remains unidentified.

The PCR contained 60 Vbeta and 13 Jbeta primers. Libraries were prepared by immunoSEQ multiplex PCR; TCRdb keeps only in-frame clonotypes and omits some of them. The table lists fewer than 200,000 clones, 65% to 70% of them singletons, with roughly 4.1% in the top ten. The genes are TRBV25-1 and TRBJ2-2, with D perhaps matching TRBD1 (6 bases). The sequenced material came from PBMCs. The sequence came from a woman aged 18-35 years in good health and CMV-seropositive. This chain's CDR3 is CASSLQGSNTGELFF. CDR3 DNA sequence: TGTGCCAGCAGCCTACAGGGATCCAACACCGGGGAGCTGTTTTTT.